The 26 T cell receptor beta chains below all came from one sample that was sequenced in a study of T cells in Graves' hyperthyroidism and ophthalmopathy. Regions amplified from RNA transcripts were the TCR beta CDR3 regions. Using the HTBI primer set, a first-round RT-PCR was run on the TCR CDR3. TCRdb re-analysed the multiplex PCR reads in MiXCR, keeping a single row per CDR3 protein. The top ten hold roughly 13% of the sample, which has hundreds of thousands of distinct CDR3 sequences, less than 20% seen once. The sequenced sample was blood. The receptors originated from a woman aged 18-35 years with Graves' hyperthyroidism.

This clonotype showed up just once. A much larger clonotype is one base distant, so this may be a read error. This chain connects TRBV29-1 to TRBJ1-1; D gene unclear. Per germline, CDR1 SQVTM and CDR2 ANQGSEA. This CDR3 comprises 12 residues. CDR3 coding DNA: TGCAGCGTTGTAGGAGGAATCACTGAAGCTTCCTTT. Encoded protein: CSVVGGITEASF.

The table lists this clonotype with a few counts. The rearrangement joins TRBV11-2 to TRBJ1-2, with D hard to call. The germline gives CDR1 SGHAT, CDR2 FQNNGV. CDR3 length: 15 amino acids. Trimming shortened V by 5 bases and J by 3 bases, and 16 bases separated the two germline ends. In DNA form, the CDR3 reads TGTGCCAGCAGCCCCCCGGCCCGGCTGGACTATGGCTACACCTTC. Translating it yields CASSPPARLDYGYTF.

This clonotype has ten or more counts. The CDR3 loop reads CASSTIPTASEQYF. The CDR3 DNA follows: TGTGCCAGCAGTACCATCCCGACTGCCTCCGAGCAGTACTTC. This chain links TRBV28 with TRBJ2-7; D is unresolved. Trimming cost V 5 bases and J 6 bases, with 17 bases left between them. The CDR3 runs to 14 residues. Looked up from germline, CDR1 is MDHEN and CDR2 is SYDVKM.

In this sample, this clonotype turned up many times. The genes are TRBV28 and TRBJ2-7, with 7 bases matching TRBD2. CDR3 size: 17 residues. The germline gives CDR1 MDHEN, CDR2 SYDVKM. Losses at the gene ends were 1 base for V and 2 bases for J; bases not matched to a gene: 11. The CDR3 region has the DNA TGTGCCAGCAGTTTATTAGTGCGCGGGAGACAGACCTACGAGCAGTACTTC. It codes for CASSLLVRGRQTYEQYF.

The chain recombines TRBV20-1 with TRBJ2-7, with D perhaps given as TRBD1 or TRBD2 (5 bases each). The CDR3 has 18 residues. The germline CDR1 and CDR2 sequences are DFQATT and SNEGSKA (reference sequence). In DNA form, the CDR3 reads TGCGGGGGTAGCGCGGGCGGGCGCGGATTCGGCGTTAACTACGAGCAGTACTTC. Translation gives CGGSAGGRGFGVNYEQYF.

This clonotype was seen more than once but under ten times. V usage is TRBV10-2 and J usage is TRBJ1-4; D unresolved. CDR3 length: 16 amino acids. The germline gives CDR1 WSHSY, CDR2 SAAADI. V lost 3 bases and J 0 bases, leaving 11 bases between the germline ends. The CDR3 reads CASSEGRKATNEKLFF. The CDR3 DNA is TGCGCCAGCAGTGAAGGAAGGAAGGCAACTAATGAAAAACTGTTTTTT.

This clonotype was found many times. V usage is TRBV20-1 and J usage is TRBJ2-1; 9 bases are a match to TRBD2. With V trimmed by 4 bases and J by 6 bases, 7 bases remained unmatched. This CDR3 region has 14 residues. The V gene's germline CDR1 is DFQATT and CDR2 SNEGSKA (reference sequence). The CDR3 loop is CSAISGGGGNEQFF. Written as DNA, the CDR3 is TGCAGTGCTATTAGCGGGGGCGGTGGCAATGAGCAGTTCTTC.

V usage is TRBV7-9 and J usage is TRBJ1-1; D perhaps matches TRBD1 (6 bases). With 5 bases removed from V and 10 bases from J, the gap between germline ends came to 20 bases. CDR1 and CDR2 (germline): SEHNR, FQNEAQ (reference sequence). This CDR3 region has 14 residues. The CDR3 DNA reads TGTGCCAGCAGCCCTGGGGGTCGGGGGCTATCAGCTTTCTTT. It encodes CASSPGGRGLSAFF.

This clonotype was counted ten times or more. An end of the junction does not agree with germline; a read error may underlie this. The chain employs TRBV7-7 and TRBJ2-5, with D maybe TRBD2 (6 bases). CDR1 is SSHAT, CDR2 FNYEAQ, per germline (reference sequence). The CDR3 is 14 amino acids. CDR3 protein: CASSLAVGTETQYF. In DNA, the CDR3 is TGTGCTAGCAGCTTAGCGGTCGGGACGGAGACCCAGTACTTC. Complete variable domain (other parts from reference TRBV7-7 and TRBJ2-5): GAGVSQSPRYKVTKRGQDVTLRCDPISSHATLYWYQQALGQGPEFLTYFNYEAQPDKSGLPSDRFSAERPEGSISTLTIQRTEQRDSAMYRCASSLAVGTETQYFGPGTRLLVL.

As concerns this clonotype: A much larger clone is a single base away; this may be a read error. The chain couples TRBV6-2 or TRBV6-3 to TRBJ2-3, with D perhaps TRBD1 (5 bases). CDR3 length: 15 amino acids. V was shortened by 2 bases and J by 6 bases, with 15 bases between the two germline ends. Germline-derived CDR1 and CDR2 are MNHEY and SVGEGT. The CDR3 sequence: CASSYGPGWADTQYF. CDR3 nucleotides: TGTGCCAGCAGTTACGGACCAGGGTGGGCGGATACGCAGTATTTT.

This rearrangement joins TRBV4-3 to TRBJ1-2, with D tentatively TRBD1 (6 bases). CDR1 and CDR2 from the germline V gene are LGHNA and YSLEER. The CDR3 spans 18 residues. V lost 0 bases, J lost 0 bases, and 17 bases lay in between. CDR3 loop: CASSQDLSVGGANYGYTF. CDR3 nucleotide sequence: TGCGCCAGCAGCCAAGATCTTTCGGTGGGGGGCGCTAACTATGGCTACACCTTC.

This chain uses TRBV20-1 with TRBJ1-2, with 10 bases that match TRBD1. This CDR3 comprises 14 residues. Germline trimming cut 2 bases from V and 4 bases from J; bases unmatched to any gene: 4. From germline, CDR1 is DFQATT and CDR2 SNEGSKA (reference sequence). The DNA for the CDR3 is TGCAGTGCTAGACGACAGGGGGCGAGCTATGGCTACACCTTC. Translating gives CSARRQGASYGYTF.

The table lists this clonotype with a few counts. The CDR3 DNA follows: TGTGCCAGCAGCCGCCCTAGCGGGGGATACAATGAGCAGTTCTTC. Translating it yields CASSRPSGGYNEQFF. The chain combines TRBV5-5 with TRBJ2-1; 10 nucleotides match TRBD2. Germline values: CDR1 SGHKS, CDR2 YYEKEE (reference sequence). V gave up 4 bases and J gave up 4 bases; unmatched junction bases: 5. CDR3 size: 15 residues.

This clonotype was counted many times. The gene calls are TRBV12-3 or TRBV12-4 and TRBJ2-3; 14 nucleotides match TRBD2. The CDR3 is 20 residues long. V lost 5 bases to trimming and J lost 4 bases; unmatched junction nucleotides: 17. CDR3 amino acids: CASSPEGLAGAVRWADTQYF. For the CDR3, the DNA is TGTGCCAGCAGTCCGGAGGGACTAGCGGGGGCCGTGCGGTGGGCAGATACGCAGTATTTT.

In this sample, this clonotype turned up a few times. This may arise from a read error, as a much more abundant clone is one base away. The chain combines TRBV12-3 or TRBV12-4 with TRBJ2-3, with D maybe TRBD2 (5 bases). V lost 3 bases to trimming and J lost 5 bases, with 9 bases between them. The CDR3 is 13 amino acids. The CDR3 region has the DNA TGTGCCAGCAGTTTTCCAGGAGGAGATACGCAGTATTTT. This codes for CASSFPGGDTQYF.

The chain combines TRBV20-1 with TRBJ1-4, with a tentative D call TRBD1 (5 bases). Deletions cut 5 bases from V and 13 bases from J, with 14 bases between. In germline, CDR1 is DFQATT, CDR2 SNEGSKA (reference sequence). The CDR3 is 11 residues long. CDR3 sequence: CSAWRETALFF. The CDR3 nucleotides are TGCAGTGCTTGGAGGGAGACAGCACTGTTTTTT.

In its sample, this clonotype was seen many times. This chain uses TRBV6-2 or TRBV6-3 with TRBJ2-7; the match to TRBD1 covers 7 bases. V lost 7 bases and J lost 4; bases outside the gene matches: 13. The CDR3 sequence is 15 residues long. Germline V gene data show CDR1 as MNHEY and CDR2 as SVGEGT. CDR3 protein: CASNDGGTENYEQYF. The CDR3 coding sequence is TGTGCCAGCAACGACGGTGGGACAGAGAATTACGAGCAGTACTTC.

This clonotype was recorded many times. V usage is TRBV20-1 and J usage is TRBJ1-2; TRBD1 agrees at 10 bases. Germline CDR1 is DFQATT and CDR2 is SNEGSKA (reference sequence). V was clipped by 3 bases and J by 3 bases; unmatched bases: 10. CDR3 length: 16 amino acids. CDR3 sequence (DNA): TGCAGTGCTAGCAAGGAGGGACAGGGGAGCTACTATGGCTACACCTTC. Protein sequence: CSASKEGQGSYYGYTF.

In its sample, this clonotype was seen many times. The CDR3 here is CASRPGGVRGELFF. The CDR3 nucleotides are TGTGCCAGCAGGCCAGGTGGGGTACGCGGGGAGCTGTTTTTT. This chain connects TRBV2 to TRBJ2-2, with D uncertain. The CDR3 extends over 14 amino acids. The germline V gene encodes CDR1 SNHLY and CDR2 FYNNEI. The ends were cut back, 6 bases at V and 7 bases at J, with 15 bases in the middle.

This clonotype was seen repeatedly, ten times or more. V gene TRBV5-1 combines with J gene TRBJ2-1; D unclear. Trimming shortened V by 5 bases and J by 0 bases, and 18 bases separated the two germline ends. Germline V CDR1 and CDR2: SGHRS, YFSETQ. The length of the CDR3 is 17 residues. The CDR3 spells CASSSRAASLSYNEQFF. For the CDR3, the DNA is TGCGCCAGCAGTTCACGGGCCGCCTCGCTCTCCTACAATGAGCAGTTCTTC.

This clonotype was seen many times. In nucleotides, the CDR3 is TGCAGCGTTGAAGGCGCTAGCGGGGAGGCATACAATGAGCAGTTCTTC. It codes for CSVEGASGEAYNEQFF. V gene TRBV29-1 combines with J gene TRBJ2-1; 9 nucleotides agree with TRBD2. Germline CDR1 is SQVTM and CDR2 is ANQGSEA. CDR3 length equals 16 residues. Trimming cost V 1 base and J 4 bases; bases outside gene matches: 8.

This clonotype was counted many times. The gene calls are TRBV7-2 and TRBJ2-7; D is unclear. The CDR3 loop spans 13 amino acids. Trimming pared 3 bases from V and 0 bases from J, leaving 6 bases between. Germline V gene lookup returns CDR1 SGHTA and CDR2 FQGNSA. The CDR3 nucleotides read TGTGCCAGCAGCTTGGCCTACTCCTACGAGCAGTACTTC. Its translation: CASSLAYSYEQYF.

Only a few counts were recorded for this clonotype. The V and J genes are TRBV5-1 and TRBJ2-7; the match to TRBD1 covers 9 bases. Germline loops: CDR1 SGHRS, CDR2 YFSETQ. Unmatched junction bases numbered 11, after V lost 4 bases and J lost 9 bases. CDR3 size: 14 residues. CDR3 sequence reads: CASSLIGDRDGQYF. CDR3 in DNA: TGCGCCAGCAGCCTAATCGGGGACAGGGACGGGCAGTACTTC.

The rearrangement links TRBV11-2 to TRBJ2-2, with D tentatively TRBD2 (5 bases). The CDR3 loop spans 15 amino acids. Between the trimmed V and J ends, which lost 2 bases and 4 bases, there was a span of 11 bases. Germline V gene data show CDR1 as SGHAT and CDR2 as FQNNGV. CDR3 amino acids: CASSLYEGVTGELFF. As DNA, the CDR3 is TGTGCCAGCAGCTTATACGAGGGAGTCACCGGGGAGCTGTTTTTT.

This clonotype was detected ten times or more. CDR3 amino acids: CASSQGQRGNEQFF. The CDR3 nucleotides are TGTGCCAGCAGCCAGGGTCAGCGGGGTAATGAGCAGTTCTTC. The chain links TRBV3-1 to TRBJ2-1; TRBD2 aligns across 7 bases. The CDR3 runs to 14 residues. J gave up 7 bases and V 3 bases, and 6 bases lay outside the gene matches. CDR1 is LGHDT and CDR2 is YNNKEL in the germline V gene (reference sequence).

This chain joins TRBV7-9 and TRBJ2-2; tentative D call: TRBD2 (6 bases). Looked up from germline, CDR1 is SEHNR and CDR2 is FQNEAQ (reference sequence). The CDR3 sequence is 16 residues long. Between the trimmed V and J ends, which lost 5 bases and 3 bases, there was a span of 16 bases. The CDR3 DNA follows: TGTGCCAGCAGCGGGGTCCTAGCGTCCCACACCGGGGAGCTGTTTTTT. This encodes CASSGVLASHTGELFF.